The entry below describes one T cell receptor beta chain. The data stem from a study of control samples from healthy donors and cancer patients. Sequenced by immunoSEQ multiplex PCR; TCRdb stores in-frame clones only, minus some. The table shows 35,000 to 45,000 clones, with about 91% occurring only once. Trimming at V came to 4 bases and at J to 0 bases, leaving 16 bases not matched to a gene. Germline loops: CDR1 KGHSH, CDR2 LQKENI. The CDR3 runs to 20 residues. The specimen was PBMCs. This sequence joins TRBV18 and TRBJ1-5, with 9 bases aligning to TRBD1. This clonotype originated in a woman in her thirties or forties with head and neck cancer. For the CDR3, the DNA is TGTGCCAGCTCACTTACTCCCGGGACAGGGAAGGGATATAGCAATCAGCCCCAGCATTTT. Its translation is CASSLTPGTGKGYSNQPQHF.